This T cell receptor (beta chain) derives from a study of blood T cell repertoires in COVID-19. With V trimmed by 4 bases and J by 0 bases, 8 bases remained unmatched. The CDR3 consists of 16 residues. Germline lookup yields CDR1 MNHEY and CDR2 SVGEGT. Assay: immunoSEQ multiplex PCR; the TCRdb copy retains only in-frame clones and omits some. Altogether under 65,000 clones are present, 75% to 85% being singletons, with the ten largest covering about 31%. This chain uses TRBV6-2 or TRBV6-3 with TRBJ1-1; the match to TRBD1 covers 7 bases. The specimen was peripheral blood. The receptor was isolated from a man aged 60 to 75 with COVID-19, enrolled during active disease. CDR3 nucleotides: TGTGCCAGCAGTTCTCGGACAGGCCGTATGAACACTGAAGCTTTCTTT. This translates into CASSSRTGRMNTEAFF.